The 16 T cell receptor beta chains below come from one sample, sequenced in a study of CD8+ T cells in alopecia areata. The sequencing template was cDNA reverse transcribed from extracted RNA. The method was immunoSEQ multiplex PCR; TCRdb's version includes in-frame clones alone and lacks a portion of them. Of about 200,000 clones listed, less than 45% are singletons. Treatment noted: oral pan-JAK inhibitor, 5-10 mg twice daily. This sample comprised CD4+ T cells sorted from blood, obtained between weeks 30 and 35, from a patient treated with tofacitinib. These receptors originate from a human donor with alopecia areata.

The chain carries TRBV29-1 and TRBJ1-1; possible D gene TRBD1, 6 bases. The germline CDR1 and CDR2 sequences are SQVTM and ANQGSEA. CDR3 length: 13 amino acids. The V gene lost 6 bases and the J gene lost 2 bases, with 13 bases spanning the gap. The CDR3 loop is CSVGHIFNTEAFF. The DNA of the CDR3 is TGCAGCGTGGGACACATTTTTAACACTGAAGCTTTCTTT.

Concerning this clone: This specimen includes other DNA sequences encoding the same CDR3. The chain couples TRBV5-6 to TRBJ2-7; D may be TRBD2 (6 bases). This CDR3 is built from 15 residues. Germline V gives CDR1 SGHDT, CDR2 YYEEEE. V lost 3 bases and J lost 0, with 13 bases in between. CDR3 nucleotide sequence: TGTGCCAGCAGCTCGGCCGGAGGGGCCTCCTACGAGCAGTACTTC. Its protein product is CASSSAGGASYEQYF. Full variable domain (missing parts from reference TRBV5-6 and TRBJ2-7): DAGVTQSPTHLIKTRGQQVTLRCSPKSGHDTVSWYQQALGQGPQFIFQYYEEEERQRGNFPDRFSGHQFPNYSSELNVNALLLGDSALYLCASSSAGGASYEQYFGPGTRLTVT.

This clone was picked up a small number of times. This chain's CDR3 is CASSAGTMDTQYF. The CDR3, as DNA: TGTGCCAGCAGCGCCGGGACTATGGATACGCAGTATTTT. The chain joins TRBV7-3 to TRBJ2-3; 7 nucleotides align to TRBD2. The CDR3 spans 13 residues. V lost 5 bases, J lost 6 bases, and 5 bases stayed unmatched. CDR1 is SGHTA and CDR2 is FQGTGA in the germline V gene.

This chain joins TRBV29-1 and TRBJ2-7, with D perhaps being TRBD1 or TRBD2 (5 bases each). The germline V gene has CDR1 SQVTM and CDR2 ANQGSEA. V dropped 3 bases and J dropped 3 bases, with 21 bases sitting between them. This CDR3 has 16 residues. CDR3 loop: CSVEGKRNGALYEQYF. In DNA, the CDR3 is TGCAGCGTTGAGGGCAAACGAAACGGGGCCCTCTACGAGCAGTACTTC.

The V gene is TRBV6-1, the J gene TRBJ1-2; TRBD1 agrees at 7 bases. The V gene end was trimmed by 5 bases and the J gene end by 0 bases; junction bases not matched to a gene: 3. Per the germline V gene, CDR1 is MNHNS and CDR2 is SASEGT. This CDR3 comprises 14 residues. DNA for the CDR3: TGTGCCAGCAGTCCAGGACAGGCTAACTATGGCTACACCTTC. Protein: CASSPGQANYGYTF.

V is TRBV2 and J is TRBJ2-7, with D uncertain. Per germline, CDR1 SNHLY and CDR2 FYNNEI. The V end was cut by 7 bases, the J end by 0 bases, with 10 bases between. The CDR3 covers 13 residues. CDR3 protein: CASNSRASYEQYF. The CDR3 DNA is TGTGCCAGCAATTCAAGGGCCTCCTACGAGCAGTACTTC.

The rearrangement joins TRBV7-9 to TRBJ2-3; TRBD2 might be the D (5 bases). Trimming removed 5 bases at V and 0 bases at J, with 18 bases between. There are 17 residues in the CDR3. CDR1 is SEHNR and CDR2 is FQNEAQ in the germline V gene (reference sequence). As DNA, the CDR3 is TGTGCCAGCAGCCCGTGGACGGGAACCTCTAGCACAGATACGCAGTATTTT. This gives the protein CASSPWTGTSSTDTQYF.

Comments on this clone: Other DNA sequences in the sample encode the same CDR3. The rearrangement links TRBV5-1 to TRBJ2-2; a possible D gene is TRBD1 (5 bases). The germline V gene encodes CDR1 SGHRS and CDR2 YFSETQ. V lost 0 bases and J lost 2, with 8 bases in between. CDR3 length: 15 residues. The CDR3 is CASSLGQSNTGELFF. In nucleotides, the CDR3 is TGCGCCAGCAGCTTGGGACAGAGCAACACCGGGGAGCTGTTTTTT.

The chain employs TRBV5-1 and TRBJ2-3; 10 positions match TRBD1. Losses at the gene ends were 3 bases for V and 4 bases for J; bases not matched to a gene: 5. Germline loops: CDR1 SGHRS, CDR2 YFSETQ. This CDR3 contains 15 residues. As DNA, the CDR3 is TGCGCCAGCAGCTACCCGACAGGGGGCGCAGATACGCAGTATTTT. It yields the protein CASSYPTGGADTQYF.

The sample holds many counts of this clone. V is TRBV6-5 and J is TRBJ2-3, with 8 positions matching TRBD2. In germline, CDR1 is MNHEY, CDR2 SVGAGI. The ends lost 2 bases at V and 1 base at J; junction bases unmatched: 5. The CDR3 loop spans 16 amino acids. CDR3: CASSYLRGAGTDTQYF. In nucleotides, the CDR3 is TGTGCCAGCAGTTACCTGCGGGGGGCTGGCACAGATACGCAGTATTTT.

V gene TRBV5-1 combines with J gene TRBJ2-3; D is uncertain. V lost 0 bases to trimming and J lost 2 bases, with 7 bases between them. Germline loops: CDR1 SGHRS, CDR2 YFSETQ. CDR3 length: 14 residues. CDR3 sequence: CASSLEAFTDTQYF. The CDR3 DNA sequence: TGCGCCAGCAGCTTGGAAGCCTTCACAGATACGCAGTATTTT.

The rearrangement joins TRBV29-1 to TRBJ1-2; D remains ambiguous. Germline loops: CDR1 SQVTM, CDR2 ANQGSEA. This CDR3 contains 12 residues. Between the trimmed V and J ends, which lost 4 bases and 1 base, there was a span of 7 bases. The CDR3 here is CSVVMLNYGYTF. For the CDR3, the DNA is TGCAGCGTTGTCATGCTTAACTATGGCTACACCTTC. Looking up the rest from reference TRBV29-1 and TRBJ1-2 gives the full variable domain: SAVISQKPSRDICQRGTSLTIQCQVDSQVTMMFWYRQQPGQSLTLIATANQGSEATYESGFVIDKFPISRPNLTFSTLTVSNMSPEDSSIYLCSVVMLNYGYTFGSGTRLTVV.

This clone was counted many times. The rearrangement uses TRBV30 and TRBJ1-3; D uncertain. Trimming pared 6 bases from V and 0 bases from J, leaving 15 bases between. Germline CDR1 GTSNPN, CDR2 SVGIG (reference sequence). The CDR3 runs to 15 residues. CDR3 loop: CACKKQSISGNTIYF. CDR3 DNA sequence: TGTGCCTGCAAAAAACAGTCGATCTCTGGAAACACCATATATTTT.

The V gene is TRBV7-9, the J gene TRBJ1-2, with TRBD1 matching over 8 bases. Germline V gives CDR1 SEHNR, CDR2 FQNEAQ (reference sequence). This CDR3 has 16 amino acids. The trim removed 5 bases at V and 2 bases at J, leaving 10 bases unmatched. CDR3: CASSPGGSGGNYGYTF. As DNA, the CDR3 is TGTGCCAGCAGCCCCGGAGGTTCAGGGGGCAACTATGGCTACACCTTC.

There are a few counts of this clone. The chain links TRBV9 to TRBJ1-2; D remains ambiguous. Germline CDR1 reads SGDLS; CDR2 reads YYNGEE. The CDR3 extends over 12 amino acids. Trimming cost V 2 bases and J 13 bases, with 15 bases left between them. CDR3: CASSVNGRAATF. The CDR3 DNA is TGTGCCAGCAGCGTTAATGGGAGGGCCGCCACCTTC.

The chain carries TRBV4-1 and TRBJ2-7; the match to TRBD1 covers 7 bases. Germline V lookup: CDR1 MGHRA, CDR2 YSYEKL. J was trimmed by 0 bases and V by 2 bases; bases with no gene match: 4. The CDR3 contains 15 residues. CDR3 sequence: CASSQPDRPSYEQYF. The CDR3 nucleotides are TGCGCCAGCAGCCAACCGGACAGGCCCTCCTACGAGCAGTACTTC.